These 23 T cell receptor beta chains were sequenced from one sample in a study of blood T cell repertoires in COVID-19. Produced via immunoSEQ multiplex PCR; TCRdb's table is partial and in-frame only. Among approximately 300,000 clones listed, about 85% were seen once. The sample was PBMCs or T cells enriched from blood (not recorded which). The receptor set was obtained from a woman aged 25 to 39 who had recovered from COVID-19.

The chain couples TRBV19 to TRBJ2-7; no firm D call. This CDR3 is 12 amino acids long. Germline assignment: CDR1 LNHDA and CDR2 SQIVND (reference sequence). V was cut by 10 bases and J by 1 base, with 11 bases left in between. The CDR3 spells CATTSQSYEQYF. CDR3 DNA: TGTGCCACAACGTCCCAGTCCTACGAGCAGTACTTC. The full variable domain, in which reference TRBV19 and TRBJ2-7 provide the parts outside the CDR3, is DGGITQSPKYLFRKEGQNVTLSCEQNLNHDAMYWYRQDPGQGLRLIYYSQIVNDFQKGDIAEGYSVSREKKESFPLTVTSAQKNPTAFYLCATTSQSYEQYFGPGTRLTVT.

The chain links TRBV5-1 to TRBJ1-1; D might be TRBD1 (5 bases). Germline V gene sequence: CDR1 SGHRS, CDR2 YFSETQ. The CDR3 has 19 residues. Trimming stripped 5 bases from V and 0 bases from J, with 26 bases between. CDR3 nucleotide sequence: TGCGCCAGCAGTCCGGGCCTTGGAGCAGGGAAAAAACTGAACACTGAAGCTTTCTTT. This sequence encodes CASSPGLGAGKKLNTEAFF.

The chain uses TRBV3-1 (or the pseudogene TRBV3-2) and TRBJ1-1; the D gene is possibly TRBD1 (6 bases). With 4 bases removed from V and 4 bases from J, the gap between germline ends came to 13 bases. The CDR3 is 14 residues long. The germline V gene has CDR1 LGHDT and CDR2 YNNKEL (reference sequence). CDR3 protein: CASSRHREGTEAFF. CDR3 DNA sequence: TGTGCCAGCAGCCGACACAGGGAGGGCACTGAAGCTTTCTTT.

In its sample, this clone was seen once. The V gene is TRBV7-8, the J gene TRBJ2-7; TRBD1 aligns across 9 bases. Germline loops: CDR1 SGHVS, CDR2 FQNEAQ. Trimming cost V 5 bases and J 1 base; bases outside gene matches: 6. The CDR3 totals 15 residues. The CDR3 loop is CASSTWTGASYEQYF. CDR3 DNA sequence: TGTGCCAGCAGCACGTGGACAGGGGCTTCCTACGAGCAGTACTTC.

The chain recombines TRBV19 with TRBJ1-2, with a weak D call TRBD1 (6 bases). The CDR3 has 18 residues. Germline CDR1 reads LNHDA; CDR2 reads SQIVND (reference sequence). V was clipped by 4 bases and J by 3 bases, with 24 bases between them. DNA for the CDR3: TGTGCCAGTAGTAAACGAGAACCGGACAGACCTCTTGACTATGGCTACACCTTC. Translation gives CASSKREPDRPLDYGYTF.

This chain joins TRBV10-3 and TRBJ2-5, with a possible D match to TRBD1 (5 bases). The V end was cut by 7 bases, the J end by 1 base, with 13 bases between. Germline values: CDR1 ENHRY, CDR2 SYGVKD. The CDR3 is 14 amino acids. The CDR3 protein is CAIKPGQGQETQYF. CDR3 coding DNA: TGTGCCATCAAGCCGGGCCAGGGCCAAGAGACCCAGTACTTC.

The genes are TRBV9 and TRBJ1-4, with a tentative D call TRBD1 (6 bases). CDR3 length equals 14 residues. Germline loops: CDR1 SGDLS, CDR2 YYNGEE. Between the trimmed V and J ends, which lost 0 bases and 8 bases, there was a span of 11 bases. CDR3 bases: TGTGCCAGCAGCGTAGAGGGGGATGGGGAAAAACTGTTTTTT. This sequence encodes CASSVEGDGEKLFF.

The chain employs TRBV14 and TRBJ2-1; D possibly corresponds to TRBD1 (6 bases). This CDR3 contains 16 residues. Between the trimmed V and J ends, which lost 0 bases and 5 bases, there was a span of 14 bases. Germline loops: CDR1 SGHDN, CDR2 FVKESK. CDR3 amino acids: CASSQDRSYRDNEQFF. DNA for the CDR3: TGTGCCAGCAGCCAAGATAGGTCGTACAGGGACAATGAGCAGTTCTTC.

The chain is built from TRBV19 and TRBJ1-1; D is perhaps TRBD1 (6 bases). Per germline, CDR1 LNHDA and CDR2 SQIVND (reference sequence). Trimming took off 5 bases at V and 6 bases at J, with 16 bases between the two ends. The CDR3 is 14 amino acids. The CDR3 protein is CASSFQTGYAEAFF. The CDR3 DNA is TGTGCCAGTAGTTTCCAAACAGGGTACGCTGAAGCTTTCTTT.

The chain is built from TRBV4-3 and TRBJ2-2; the D gene is possibly TRBD1 (5 bases). Germline V gene data show CDR1 as LGHNA and CDR2 as YSLEER. The CDR3 loop spans 19 amino acids. Trimming shortened V by 0 bases and J by 0 bases, and 17 bases separated the two germline ends. Here the CDR3 reads CASSQDWFSTTANTGELFF. The CDR3 coding sequence is TGCGCCAGCAGCCAAGATTGGTTTTCGACGACAGCGAACACCGGGGAGCTGTTTTTT.

The CDR3 region is CASSPQVTYEQYF. Here the CDR3 DNA reads TGTGCCAGCAGCCCACAGGTAACCTACGAGCAGTACTTC. The chain uses TRBV7-2 and TRBJ2-7, with D perhaps matching TRBD1 (5 bases). Germline CDR1 and CDR2: SGHTA and FQGNSA. The CDR3 consists of 13 residues. Trimming shortened V by 5 bases and J by 2 bases, and 10 bases separated the two germline ends.

The chain recombines TRBV4-3 with TRBJ1-5; D unresolved. The CDR3 is 17 residues long. Trimming took 0 bases from V and 4 from J, leaving 16 bases between them. Looked up from germline, CDR1 is LGHNA and CDR2 is YSLEER. This chain's CDR3 is CASSQDRKGRGNQPQHF. The CDR3 region has the DNA TGCGCCAGCAGCCAAGATCGGAAGGGAAGAGGGAATCAGCCCCAGCATTTT.

This CDR3 is CASSQDHGTSGRTDTQYF. The DNA of the CDR3 is TGCGCCAGCAGCCAAGATCATGGGACTAGCGGGCGCACAGATACGCAGTATTTT. The gene calls are TRBV4-1 and TRBJ2-3, with 12 bases lining up with TRBD2. The germline gives CDR1 MGHRA, CDR2 YSYEKL. Trimming removed 0 bases from V and 1 base from J; junction bases left unmatched: 5. CDR3 size: 18 residues.

The V gene is TRBV5-5, the J gene TRBJ1-6; the D gene is possibly TRBD1 (6 bases). This CDR3 is 19 amino acids long. V was cut by 4 bases and J by 6 bases, with 26 bases left in between. Germline V gives CDR1 SGHKS, CDR2 YYEKEE (reference sequence). CDR3 amino acids: CASSTYPAGAGAFNSPLHF. CDR3 DNA sequence: TGTGCCAGCAGCACATACCCCGCAGGGGCCGGGGCTTTTAATTCACCCCTCCACTTT.

V is TRBV5-1 and J is TRBJ2-2; 9 nucleotides match TRBD2. Germline V gene data show CDR1 as SGHRS and CDR2 as YFSETQ. V was clipped by 0 bases and J by 0 bases; unmatched bases: 3. This CDR3 spans 17 amino acids. CDR3 protein: CASSLGSGGANTGELFF. Here the CDR3 DNA reads TGCGCCAGCAGCTTGGGTAGCGGGGGAGCGAACACCGGGGAGCTGTTTTTT. The complete variable domain, with remaining parts taken from reference TRBV5-1 and TRBJ2-2, reads KAGVTQTPRYLIKTRGQQVTLSCSPISGHRSVSWYQQTPGQGLQFLFEYFSETQRNKGNFPGRFSGRQFSNSRSEMNVSTLELGDSALYLCASSLGSGGANTGELFFGEGSRLTVL.

This chain links TRBV11-1 with TRBJ1-1, with D unclear. The V gene's germline CDR1 is SGHAT and CDR2 FQDESV (reference sequence). The V gene lost 5 bases and the J gene lost 2 bases, with 12 bases spanning the gap. The CDR3 consists of 14 residues. The CDR3 DNA follows: TGTGCCAGCAGCGAGGGTAGGGAAAACACTGAAGCTTTCTTT. This translates into CASSEGRENTEAFF. Full variable domain (missing parts from reference TRBV11-1 and TRBJ1-1): EAEVAQSPRYKITEKSQAVAFWCDPISGHATLYWYRQILGQGPELLVQFQDESVVDDSQLPKDRFSAERLKGVDSTLKIQPAELGDSAMYLCASSEGRENTEAFFGQGTRLTVV.

The chain combines TRBV27 with TRBJ2-5, with a tentative D call TRBD1 (5 bases). The CDR3 loop spans 14 amino acids. Germline-derived CDR1 and CDR2 are MNHEY and SMNVEV (reference sequence). V lost 6 bases and J lost 5, with 16 bases in between. The CDR3 spells CASSPGRGMETQYF. The CDR3 coding sequence is TGTGCCAGCAGCCCAGGGCGCGGAATGGAGACCCAGTACTTC.

This clone appeared a few times. The V and J genes are TRBV5-1 and TRBJ2-1; weak D call: TRBD1 (5 bases). The V and J ends lost 0 bases and 10 bases respectively, with 8 bases between them. This CDR3 spans 12 amino acids. The germline CDR1 and CDR2 sequences are SGHRS and YFSETQ. The CDR3 sequence: CASSLVGREQFF. DNA for the CDR3: TGCGCCAGCAGCTTGGTGGGGCGGGAGCAGTTCTTC.

The CDR3 nucleotides read TGTGCCAGCAGCGAAGGTAGGCAGGGCAATCAGCCCCAGCATTTT. This gives the protein CASSEGRQGNQPQHF. The chain links TRBV5-6 to TRBJ1-5; D unresolved. This CDR3 has 15 residues. Germline V CDR1 and CDR2: SGHDT, YYEEEE. Trimming took off 4 bases at V and 2 bases at J, with 13 bases between the two ends.

About this clone itself: This sample also contains other DNA sequences that code for the same CDR3. This rearrangement joins TRBV3-1 (or the pseudogene TRBV3-2) to TRBJ1-5; no reliable D call. V lost 4 bases, J lost 1 base, and 8 bases lay in between. The CDR3 has 14 residues. Germline CDR1 and CDR2: LGHDT and YNNKEL (reference sequence). The CDR3 DNA is TGTGCCAGCAGCCGAGGAGGAAGCAATCAGCCCCAGCATTTT. Residues: CASSRGGSNQPQHF.

V gene TRBV20-1 combines with J gene TRBJ1-5; D gene ambiguous. Deletions cut 5 bases from V and 11 bases from J, with 13 bases between. The CDR3 totals 11 residues. Germline V lookup: CDR1 DFQATT, CDR2 SNEGSKA (reference sequence). In DNA, the CDR3 is TGCAGTGCTCCACTATCAGCGGCCCAGCATTTT. Amino acid sequence: CSAPLSAAQHF.

The rearrangement links TRBV21-1 to TRBJ1-2; the D call TRBD1 from the table was never checked on the DNA. TRBV21-1 is an annotated pseudogene. The CDR3 runs to 14 residues. The CDR3 DNA follows: TGTGCCAGCAGCGCGAGGGACAGCAACTATGGCTACACCTTC. Its protein is CASSARDSNYGYTF.

The chain links TRBV9 to TRBJ1-1; 7 bases align to TRBD1. V shed 0 bases, J shed 7 bases, and the junction held 6 bases outside the gene matches. The CDR3 totals 14 residues. Germline V gene lookup returns CDR1 SGDLS and CDR2 YYNGEE. The CDR3 nucleotides are TGTGCCAGCAGCGTAGCTACAGGGGCCCTTGAAGCTTTCTTT. Amino acids: CASSVATGALEAFF.